These 16 T cell receptor beta chains were all obtained from the same sample, sequenced in a study of shared clonotypes between healthy human individuals. Clones were sequenced by immunoSEQ multiplex PCR, and TCRdb holds only the in-frame ones, with some missing. The sample holds about 2.1 million clones, around 93% seen once. Positively selected for CCR7, the CD45RO-negative cells used as naive CD8 cells excluded terminally differentiated effector memory CD45RA+ cells. The material sequenced was naive CD8+ T cells from PBMCs. Source of these receptors: a man between 18 and 35 years old in good health. Some clones in this sample may be carry-over from other donors' samples.

Of note for this clone: The sample contains more than one DNA sequence encoding this CDR3. CDR3 sequence: CASSEGLAGYEQYF. CDR3 DNA: TGTGCCAGCAGTGAGGGACTAGCGGGCTACGAGCAGTACTTC. The J gene is TRBJ2-7, the V gene TRBV6-1; TRBD2 matches at 12 bases. After removal of 3 bases from V and 3 bases from J, the junction contained 0 bases not matched to a gene. This CDR3 region has 14 residues. Germline V gives CDR1 MNHNS, CDR2 SASEGT.

This chain joins TRBV14 and TRBJ1-1; D remains unclear. V was clipped by 2 bases and J by 1 base, with 20 bases between them. The length of the CDR3 is 18 residues. The germline gives CDR1 SGHDN, CDR2 FVKESK. CDR3: CASSQYGNPNRPNTEAFF. In DNA, the CDR3 is TGTGCCAGCAGCCAATATGGGAATCCCAACCGGCCGAACACTGAAGCTTTCTTT.

V and J are TRBV5-1 and TRBJ2-3; TRBD2 agrees at 8 bases. Germline V CDR1 and CDR2: SGHRS, YFSETQ. J was trimmed by 1 base and V by 4 bases; bases with no gene match: 5. This CDR3 contains 15 residues. The CDR3 DNA is TGCGCCAGCAGCGCCCAGCGGGAGCGCACAGATACGCAGTATTTT. Translating gives CASSAQRERTDTQYF.

The chain couples TRBV30 to TRBJ1-1; D is possibly TRBD1 (5 bases). This CDR3 is built from 17 residues. The V and J ends lost 0 bases and 3 bases respectively, with 20 bases between them. Germline CDR1 and CDR2: GTSNPN and SVGIG (reference sequence). This CDR3 is CAWSVGQGGARDTEAFF. CDR3 nucleotides: TGTGCCTGGAGTGTAGGGCAGGGAGGCGCCCGGGACACTGAAGCTTTCTTT.

This clone was counted a single time. The chain combines TRBV27 with TRBJ2-3, with D hard to call. Trimming shortened V by 4 bases and J by 8 bases, and 10 bases separated the two germline ends. Germline V gene data show CDR1 as MNHEY and CDR2 as SMNVEV (reference sequence). The CDR3 has 12 amino acids. In DNA, the CDR3 is TGTGCCAGCAGTTCAAGACTCGTTACGCAGTATTTT. Translation gives CASSSRLVTQYF.

This chain joins TRBV6-5 and TRBJ2-5, with D hard to call. The CDR3 length is 14 residues. V shed 2 bases and J shed 5 bases, with 12 bases lying between them. Germline CDR1 reads MNHEY; CDR2 reads SVGAGI. CDR3 region: CASSYVRAGETQYF. In DNA form, the CDR3 reads TGTGCCAGCAGTTACGTCCGGGCCGGGGAGACCCAGTACTTC.

This rearrangement joins TRBV7-8 to TRBJ2-7; D not certain. The CDR3 has 16 residues. CDR1 and CDR2 from the germline V gene are SGHVS and FQNEAQ. The germline V and J ends were trimmed by 6 bases and 2 bases, with 20 bases remaining between them. The CDR3 reads CASSHKAILVTYEQYF. Written as DNA, the CDR3 is TGTGCCAGCAGTCATAAGGCGATTCTGGTAACCTACGAGCAGTACTTC.

With respect to this clone: The sample carries other DNA sequences with the same CDR3. The chain is built from TRBV9 and TRBJ1-4, with a weak D call TRBD1 (5 bases). Trimming stripped 2 bases from V and 2 bases from J, with 10 bases between. The CDR3 is made up of 15 amino acids. CDR1 SGDLS and CDR2 YYNGEE come from the germline V gene. CDR3 sequence reads: CASSVGGVTNEKLFF. CDR3 sequence (DNA): TGTGCCAGCAGCGTCGGAGGGGTTACTAATGAAAAACTGTTTTTT.

The chain has TRBV19 and TRBJ2-1, with TRBD2 identical over 8 bases. The CDR3 covers 16 residues. Trimming cost V 5 bases and J 2 bases; bases outside gene matches: 8. CDR1 and CDR2 from the germline V gene are LNHDA and SQIVND (reference sequence). This CDR3 is CASSAAGGVPYNEQFF. The DNA of the CDR3 is TGTGCCAGTAGTGCCGCCGGGGGGGTACCCTACAATGAGCAGTTCTTC.

The chain couples TRBV11-2 to TRBJ2-5, with 11 bases identical to TRBD1. The J segment lost 7 bases and the V segment lost 5 bases, leaving 3 bases of the junction unmatched. Germline loops: CDR1 SGHAT, CDR2 FQNNGV. The CDR3 spans 13 residues. CDR3 coding DNA: TGTGCCAGCAGCGGACAGGGGGCCGGGACCCAGTACTTC. Protein: CASSGQGAGTQYF. Full variable domain (rest looked up from reference TRBV11-2 and TRBJ2-5): EAGVAQSPRYKIIEKRQSVAFWCNPISGHATLYWYQQILGQGPKLLIQFQNNGVVDDSQLPKDRFSAERLKGVDSTLKIQPAKLEDSAVYLCASSGQGAGTQYFGPGTRLLVL.

V and J are TRBV2 and TRBJ2-7, with a tentative D call TRBD2 (6 bases). The CDR3 runs 14 residues. Trimming stripped 0 bases from V and 4 bases from J, with 10 bases between. The germline V gene has CDR1 SNHLY and CDR2 FYNNEI. The chain's CDR3 is CASSEARGTYEQYF. CDR3 DNA: TGTGCCAGCAGTGAAGCGCGAGGGACTTACGAGCAGTACTTC.

V and J are TRBV9 and TRBJ2-1; D possibly matches TRBD1 or TRBD2 (6 bases each). V was pared by 0 bases and J by 12 bases, with 22 bases between. The CDR3 has 16 amino acids. The V gene's germline CDR1 is SGDLS and CDR2 YYNGEE. CDR3 nucleotides: TGTGCCAGCAGCGTAGAGACAGGTTTGACTAGTGGAGTGCAGTTCTTC. This encodes CASSVETGLTSGVQFF.

Notes on this clone: This sample includes further DNA sequences coding for the same CDR3. J is TRBJ2-7 and V is TRBV7-2, with D possibly TRBD2 on 5 matching bases. Germline CDR1 reads SGHTA; CDR2 reads FQGNSA. The CDR3 spans 13 residues. With 5 bases removed from V and 1 base from J, the gap between germline ends came to 9 bases. The CDR3 DNA follows: TGTGCCAGCAGCCCCGGACTGTCCTACGAGCAGTACTTC. Its translation: CASSPGLSYEQYF.

V is TRBV4-2 and J is TRBJ2-7; D possibly uses TRBD1 or TRBD2 (5 bases each). Germline values: CDR1 LGHNA, CDR2 YNFKEQ. Trimming removed 5 bases from V and 6 bases from J, with 14 bases in between. This CDR3 has 13 residues. The CDR3 sequence is CASSERFGGEQYF. The CDR3, as DNA: TGTGCCAGCAGCGAACGCTTTGGGGGCGAGCAGTACTTC.

This sequence joins TRBV5-6 and TRBJ1-4, with TRBD1 matching over 8 bases. Germline V gene lookup returns CDR1 SGHDT and CDR2 YYEEEE. V trimming: 2 bases; J trimming: 7 bases; junction bases outside the gene matches: 7. The CDR3 covers 15 residues. The DNA of the CDR3 is TGTGCCAGCAGCTTTGTTGGACAGGGATCTGAAAAACTGTTTTTT. Amino acids: CASSFVGQGSEKLFF.

The J gene is TRBJ1-1, the V gene TRBV19; D not certain. V was pared by 8 bases and J by 4 bases, with 8 bases between. This CDR3 contains 11 residues. Germline lookup yields CDR1 LNHDA and CDR2 SQIVND (reference sequence). DNA for the CDR3: TGTGCCAGTTTCTATGGCACTGAAGCTTTCTTT. Translating it yields CASFYGTEAFF.